Sequencing of this T cell receptor (beta chain) was carried out in a study of glioma-infiltrating T cells. Study results and limitations: Signature shared blood CDR3 motifs were enriched in low-divergence and depleted in high-divergence patients. Non-neoplastic patients had below-expected tissue-blood divergence, while all gliomas exceeded expectation.

This clonotype has only a few counts. As yet, its antigen is unknown. Using RNA template, CDR3s of TCR alpha and beta were amplified with iRepertoire arm-PCR. TCRdb used MiXCR to reprocess the multiplex PCR reads, holding one entry per CDR3 protein. Among more than 350,000 distinct CDR3 sequences listed, around 45% were seen once. The CDR3 length is 16 residues. Germline CDR1 DFQATT, CDR2 SNEGSKA (reference sequence). V was trimmed by 5 bases and J by 0 bases, leaving 18 bases between them. This TCR derives from a human donor with low-grade glioma or glioblastoma, undergoing nonglioma brain surgery, or in good health (not recorded which). Material for sequencing was glioma tissue, nonneoplastic brain tissue, or PBMCs (not recorded which). The chain couples TRBV20-1 to TRBJ2-3; perhaps TRBD2 as D (6 bases). The CDR3 nucleotides read TGCAGTGCTTCCCCCAGGACGGGAGCTAGCACAGATACGCAGTATTTT. Amino acid sequence: CSASPRTGASTDTQYF.